The T cell receptor beta chain under discussion was sequenced for a study of blood T cell repertoires in COVID-19. Whole-study context: Samples came from the United States, Italy and Spain, spanning acute and convalescent COVID-19. Sample material is recorded as cDNA or gDNA derived from T cells, B-cell-depleted T cells, or PBMCs.

In the original workflow: Amplified reference gene primers provided the basis for estimating nucleated cell counts. Profiled with immunoSEQ multiplex PCR; TCRdb holds only in-frame clones, not every one. The DNA was the basis for D and trimming; V, J and clone size are from that table. The sample carries hundreds of thousands of clones, more than 85% recorded once. This CDR3 is built from 16 residues. Germline CDR1 reads SGHRS; CDR2 reads YFSETQ. V shed 5 bases and J 10 bases; nucleotides not matched to a gene: 15. The material sequenced was peripheral blood. The clonotype comes from a man between 40 and 49 years old with acute or convalescent COVID-19. The chain links TRBV5-1 to TRBJ1-6; 7 bases map to TRBD1. The DNA for the CDR3 is TGCGCCAGCAGAAGAGGAGACAGGGCTTTAAAATCACCCCTCCACTTT. Protein sequence: CASRRGDRALKSPLHF.